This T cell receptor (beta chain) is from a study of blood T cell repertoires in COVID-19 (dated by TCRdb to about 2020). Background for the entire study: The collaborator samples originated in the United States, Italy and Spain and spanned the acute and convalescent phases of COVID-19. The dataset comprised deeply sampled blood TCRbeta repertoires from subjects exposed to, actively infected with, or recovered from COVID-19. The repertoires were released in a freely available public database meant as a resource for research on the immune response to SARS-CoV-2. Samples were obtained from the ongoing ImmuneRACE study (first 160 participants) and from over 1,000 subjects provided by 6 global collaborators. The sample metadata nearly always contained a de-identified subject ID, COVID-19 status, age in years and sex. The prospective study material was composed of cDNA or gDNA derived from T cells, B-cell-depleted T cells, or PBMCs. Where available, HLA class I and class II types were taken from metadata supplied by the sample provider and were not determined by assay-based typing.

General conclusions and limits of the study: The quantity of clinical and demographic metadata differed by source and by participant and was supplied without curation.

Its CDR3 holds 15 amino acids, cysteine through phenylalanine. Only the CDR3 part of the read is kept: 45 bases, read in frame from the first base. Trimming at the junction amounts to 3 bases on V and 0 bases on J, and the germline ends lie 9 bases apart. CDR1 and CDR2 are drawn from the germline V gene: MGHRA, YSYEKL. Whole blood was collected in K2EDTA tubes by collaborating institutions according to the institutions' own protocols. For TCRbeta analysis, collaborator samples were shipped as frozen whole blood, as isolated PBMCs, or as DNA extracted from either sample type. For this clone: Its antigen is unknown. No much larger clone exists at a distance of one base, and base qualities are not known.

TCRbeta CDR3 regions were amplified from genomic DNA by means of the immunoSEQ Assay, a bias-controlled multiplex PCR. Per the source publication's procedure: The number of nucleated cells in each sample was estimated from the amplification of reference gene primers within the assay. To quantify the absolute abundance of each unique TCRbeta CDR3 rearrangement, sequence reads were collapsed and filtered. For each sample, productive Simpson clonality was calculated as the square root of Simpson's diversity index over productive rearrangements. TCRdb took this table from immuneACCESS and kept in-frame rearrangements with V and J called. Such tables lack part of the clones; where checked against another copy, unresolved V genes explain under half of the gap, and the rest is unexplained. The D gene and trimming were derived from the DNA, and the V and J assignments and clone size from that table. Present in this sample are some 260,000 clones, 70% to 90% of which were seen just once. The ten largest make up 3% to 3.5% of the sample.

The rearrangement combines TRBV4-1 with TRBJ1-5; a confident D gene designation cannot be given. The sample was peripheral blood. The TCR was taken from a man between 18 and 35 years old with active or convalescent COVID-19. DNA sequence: TGCGCCAGCAGCCAGCAGGTGGATAGCAATCAGCCCCAGCATTTT. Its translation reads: CASSQQVDSNQPQHF.